This T cell receptor (beta chain) was profiled in a study of blood T cell repertoires in COVID-19. Profiled with immunoSEQ multiplex PCR; TCRdb holds only in-frame clones, not every one. The data hold some 87,000 clones, with roughly four fifths observed a single time. This CDR3 is 16 amino acids long. V was clipped by 1 base and J by 1 base, with 11 bases between them. Germline assignment: CDR1 SGHAT and CDR2 FQNNGV. This clonotype was obtained from a human donor in a cohort sampled during active COVID-19. Sequenced: peripheral blood. The chain is built from TRBV11-2 and TRBJ1-3; D is unclear. The DNA of the CDR3 is TGTGCCAGCAGCTTAGTGCGATCGCCTTCTGGAAACACCATATATTTT. This codes for CASSLVRSPSGNTIYF. Combining the CDR3 with reference TRBV11-2 and TRBJ1-3 gives the whole variable domain EAGVAQSPRYKIIEKRQSVAFWCNPISGHATLYWYQQILGQGPKLLIQFQNNGVVDDSQLPKDRFSAERLKGVDSTLKIQPAKLEDSAVYLCASSLVRSPSGNTIYFGEGSWLTVV.